This record covers a single T cell receptor beta chain. The antigen remains undetermined. One base away lies a much larger clone, so this may be a sequencing read error. Total RNA was isolated from each sample in quantities of at least 6 micrograms. The record originates from a study of blood T cells in healthy people across ages. Findings and caveats of the study: A strong correlation between TCR beta diversity and naive T cell percentage was seen.

For the second PCR, which ran for roughly 6 to 11 cycles, a sample-barcoded 5' primer and a J-beta primer mix were used. TCRdb analysed the 5' RACE reads with MiXCR anew, one entry per CDR3 protein. This table holds 1.5 million to 2 million distinct CDR3 sequences, under 30% found once. CDR1 is SGHTA and CDR2 is FQGNSA in the germline V gene. The CDR3 covers 16 residues. The clonotype comes from a woman younger than 45 in good health. The sample consisted of blood. The J gene is TRBJ2-3, the V gene TRBV7-2; 11 nucleotides agree with TRBD2. For the CDR3, the DNA is TGTGCCAGCAGCATGACTAGCGGGACTTTCACAGATGCGCAGTATTTT. This encodes CASSMTSGTFTDAQYF.